This passage covers 21 T cell receptor beta chains from one sample sequenced in a study of T-cell reconstitution after alpha-beta-depleted transplantation in children. The TCRbeta library incorporated unique molecular identifiers. TCRdb recomputed calls from the PCR reads with MiXCR, one row per CDR3 protein. Here the sample spans roughly 98,000 distinct CDR3 sequences, 15% to 17% being singletons. The sequencing used PBMCs, mostly from graft donor cells, collected 180 days after TCRalphabeta/CD19-depleted stem cell transplant. These receptors were obtained from a male patient under 10 years old who had a stem cell transplant for acute lymphoblastic leukemia, so the T cells may come from the graft donor.

DNA of the CDR3: TGTGCCAGCAGCCCCTCGATAAGCTTAGTCGAGTACGAGCAGTACTTC. Encoded protein: CASSPSISLVEYEQYF. The chain joins TRBV7-9 to TRBJ2-7; D is ambiguous. There are 16 residues in the CDR3. Germline V gene lookup returns CDR1 SEHNR and CDR2 FQNEAQ (reference sequence). Trimming cost V 5 bases and J 4 bases, with 21 bases left between them.

This chain links TRBV28 with TRBJ1-6, with D perhaps matching TRBD1 (6 bases). There are 14 residues in the CDR3. V was pared by 6 bases and J by 7 bases, with 13 bases between. Looked up from germline, CDR1 is MDHEN and CDR2 is SYDVKM. Written as DNA, the CDR3 is TGTGCCAGCAGCCTCAGGGGAGAAAATTCACCCCTCCACTTT. Translating it yields CASSLRGENSPLHF.

The V gene is TRBV18, the J gene TRBJ1-1; D gene ambiguous. Germline assignment: CDR1 KGHSH and CDR2 LQKENI. V lost 4 bases and J 4 bases, leaving 13 bases between the germline ends. There are 14 residues in the CDR3. CDR3 DNA: TGTGCCAGCTCACTCCCCGGAGGGTCCACTGAAGCTTTCTTT. It is translated as CASSLPGGSTEAFF.

This chain uses TRBV12-3 or TRBV12-4 with TRBJ1-5; the D gene is possibly TRBD1 (5 bases). This CDR3 has 14 residues. The germline V and J ends were trimmed by 6 bases and 3 bases, with 12 bases remaining between them. CDR3 in amino acids: CASSPATVNQPQHF. CDR3 nucleotide sequence: TGTGCCAGCAGCCCCGCGACAGTCAATCAGCCCCAGCATTTT.

This clonotype was picked up a small number of times. The chain is built from TRBV7-9 and TRBJ1-2; the match to TRBD1 covers 7 bases. Germline V CDR1 and CDR2: SEHNR, FQNEAQ (reference sequence). V shed 8 bases, J shed 1 base, and the junction held 7 bases outside the gene matches. CDR3 size: 14 residues. The CDR3 reads CASGRQGVNYGYTF. CDR3 bases: TGTGCCAGCGGCCGACAGGGTGTTAACTATGGCTACACCTTC.

The rearrangement joins TRBV7-6 to TRBJ2-2, with D perhaps TRBD1 (5 bases). Trimming cost V 4 bases and J 2 bases, with 8 bases left between them. This CDR3 has 14 residues. Germline assignment: CDR1 SGHVS and CDR2 FNYEAQ. For the CDR3, the DNA is TGTGCCAGCAGCTCGCAGGGTAACACCGGGGAGCTGTTTTTT. Translating gives CASSSQGNTGELFF. The whole variable domain, filled in from reference TRBV7-6 and TRBJ2-2, reads GAGVSQSPRYKVTKRGQDVALRCDPISGHVSLYWYRQALGQGPEFLTYFNYEAQQDKSGLPNDRFSAERPEGSISTLTIQRTEQRDSAMYRCASSSQGNTGELFFGEGSRLTVL.

This clonotype was counted a few times. This chain links TRBV7-9 with TRBJ2-2, with D maybe TRBD1 (6 bases). The CDR3 sequence is 17 residues long. Trimming removed 0 bases from V and 1 base from J, with 12 bases in between. CDR1 is SEHNR, CDR2 FQNEAQ, per germline (reference sequence). The CDR3 DNA sequence: TGTGCCAGCAGCTTAGCCCTCCGGACAGTGAACACCGGGGAGCTGTTTTTT. This gives the protein CASSLALRTVNTGELFF.

This clonotype was counted only a few times. V usage is TRBV27 and J usage is TRBJ1-2; TRBD1 aligns across 8 bases. V was clipped by 2 bases and J by 8 bases; unmatched bases: 4. The CDR3 has 13 amino acids. Germline assignment: CDR1 MNHEY and CDR2 SMNVEV (reference sequence). This CDR3 reads CASSLAGGSGYTF. CDR3 sequence (DNA): TGTGCCAGCAGTTTAGCAGGGGGCTCGGGCTACACCTTC.

This clonotype has a handful of counts. The chain joins TRBV5-6 to TRBJ2-3; the match to TRBD2 covers 14 bases. V lost 4 bases and J lost 4; bases outside the gene matches: 5. CDR1 and CDR2 (germline): SGHDT, YYEEEE. This CDR3 is 16 amino acids long. This CDR3 is CASSPLGLAGADTQYF. In nucleotides, the CDR3 is TGTGCCAGCAGCCCACTGGGACTAGCGGGGGCAGATACGCAGTATTTT.

V is TRBV29-1 and J is TRBJ2-5, with 13 bases lining up with TRBD2. The CDR3 has 14 amino acids. V shed 7 bases, J shed 2 bases, and the junction held 4 bases outside the gene matches. Germline V gene data show CDR1 as SQVTM and CDR2 as ANQGSEA. The CDR3 DNA is TGCAGCGCCGGGACTAGCGGGGCTCAAGAGACCCAGTACTTC. It yields the protein CSAGTSGAQETQYF.

This sequence joins TRBV7-2 and TRBJ2-3; D is perhaps TRBD1 (5 bases). Germline lookup yields CDR1 SGHTA and CDR2 FQGNSA. V lost 3 bases to trimming and J lost 2 bases, with 12 bases between them. The CDR3 is 15 amino acids. This chain's CDR3 is CASSFMTESTDTQYF. Written as DNA, the CDR3 is TGTGCCAGCAGCTTTATGACAGAATCCACAGATACGCAGTATTTT.

The V and J genes are TRBV7-6 and TRBJ2-7; D is uncertain. The CDR3 has 13 amino acids. Per germline, CDR1 SGHVS and CDR2 FNYEAQ. V lost 5 bases, J lost 2 bases, and 10 bases lay in between. The CDR3 reads CASSRSTAYEQYF. CDR3 sequence (DNA): TGTGCCAGCAGCCGATCCACGGCCTACGAGCAGTACTTC. The whole variable domain, filled in from reference TRBV7-6 and TRBJ2-7, reads GAGVSQSPRYKVTKRGQDVALRCDPISGHVSLYWYRQALGQGPEFLTYFNYEAQQDKSGLPNDRFSAERPEGSISTLTIQRTEQRDSAMYRCASSRSTAYEQYFGPGTRLTVT.

This chain joins TRBV5-1 and TRBJ1-1; D gene uncertain. Germline CDR1 is SGHRS and CDR2 is YFSETQ. There are 15 residues in the CDR3. Between the trimmed V and J ends, which lost 1 base and 0 bases, there was a span of 10 bases. CDR3 in DNA: TGCGCCAGCAGCTTGCCAGGATTCATGAACACTGAAGCTTTCTTT. It encodes CASSLPGFMNTEAFF.

A few counts support this clonotype. The V and J genes are TRBV7-2 and TRBJ2-1; D possibly corresponds to TRBD2 (6 bases). This CDR3 comprises 15 residues. Trimming cost V 5 bases and J 0 bases, with 11 bases left between them. Germline CDR1 SGHTA, CDR2 FQGNSA. The CDR3 loop reads CASSSTSLSYNEQFF. DNA of the CDR3: TGTGCCAGCAGCAGCACTAGCCTCTCCTACAATGAGCAGTTCTTC.

As regards this clonotype: A read error may explain this, as a much larger clone is one base away. CDR3 DNA: TGTGCCTCTCGGAGGGGCCCTCACGAGACCCAGTGCTTC. Translated: CASRRGPHETQCF. V and J are TRBV12-3 or TRBV12-4 and TRBJ2-5; D possibly corresponds to TRBD2 (6 bases). There are 13 residues in the CDR3.

This clonotype was counted a few times. The V call is TRBV29-1, the J call TRBJ2-2; 10 nucleotides line up with TRBD2. V lost 2 bases to trimming and J lost 3 bases; unmatched junction nucleotides: 6. There are 16 residues in the CDR3. Germline values: CDR1 SQVTM, CDR2 ANQGSEA. Written as DNA, the CDR3 is TGCAGCGTTGAATGGGCTAGCGGGAGTCACACCGGGGAGCTGTTTTTT. Its protein product is CSVEWASGSHTGELFF.

This sequence joins TRBV20-1 and TRBJ2-5, with 12 bases aligning to TRBD2. The V and J ends lost 7 bases and 0 bases, in that order; junction bases with no gene match: 9. The CDR3 has 16 residues. The germline V gene has CDR1 DFQATT and CDR2 SNEGSKA (reference sequence). The CDR3 bases are TGCAGTGGAGAGACTAGCGGGGGAGGGTACCAAGAGACCCAGTACTTC. Amino acids: CSGETSGGGYQETQYF.

The chain joins TRBV13 to TRBJ2-5; the D gene is possibly TRBD2 (6 bases). Germline V gives CDR1 PRHDT, CDR2 FYEKMQ (reference sequence). V lost 5 bases, J lost 2 bases, and 12 bases lay in between. This CDR3 has 14 residues. The CDR3 nucleotides are TGTGCCAGCAGCCCTCGGGGGAAACAAGAGACCCAGTACTTC. Its translation: CASSPRGKQETQYF.

The chain joins TRBV29-1 to TRBJ1-2, with 9 positions matching TRBD1. The V gene's germline CDR1 is SQVTM and CDR2 ANQGSEA. This CDR3 contains 13 residues. V was clipped by 6 bases and J by 3 bases; unmatched bases: 5. The CDR3 DNA sequence: TGCAGCGTGGAACAGGGGGCCGACTATGGCTACACCTTC. Its translation is CSVEQGADYGYTF.

CDR3 sequence (DNA): TGTGCCAGCTCAGACAGGGCAACCCCCCATGGCTACACCTTC. Protein: CASSDRATPHGYTF. The chain links TRBV9 to TRBJ1-2, with 7 positions matching TRBD1. This CDR3 region has 14 residues. Germline loops: CDR1 SGDLS, CDR2 YYNGEE. The V gene end was trimmed by 7 bases and the J gene end by 6 bases; junction bases not matched to a gene: 12.

The chain recombines TRBV5-1 with TRBJ2-6; D call uncertain. The CDR3 is 14 residues long. Germline lookup yields CDR1 SGHRS and CDR2 YFSETQ. V was shortened by 4 bases and J by 2 bases, with 7 bases between the two germline ends. The CDR3 sequence is CASSSRAGANVLTF. The CDR3 nucleotides are TGCGCCAGCAGCAGCAGAGCTGGGGCCAACGTCCTGACTTTC.